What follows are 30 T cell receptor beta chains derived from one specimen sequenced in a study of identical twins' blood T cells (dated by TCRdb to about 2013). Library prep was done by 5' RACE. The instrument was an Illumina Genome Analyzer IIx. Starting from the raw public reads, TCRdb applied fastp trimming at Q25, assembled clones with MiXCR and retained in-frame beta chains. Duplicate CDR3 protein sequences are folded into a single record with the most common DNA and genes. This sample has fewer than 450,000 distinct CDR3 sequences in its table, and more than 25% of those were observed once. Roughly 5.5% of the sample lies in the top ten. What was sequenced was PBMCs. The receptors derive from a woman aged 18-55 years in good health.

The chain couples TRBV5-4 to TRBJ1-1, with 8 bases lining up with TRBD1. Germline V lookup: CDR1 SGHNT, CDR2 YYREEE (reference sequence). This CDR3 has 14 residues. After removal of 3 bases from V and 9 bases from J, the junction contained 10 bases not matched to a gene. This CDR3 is CASSSGQGKHKAFF. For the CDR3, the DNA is TGTGCCAGCAGCTCCGGACAGGGAAAGCACAAAGCTTTCTTT.

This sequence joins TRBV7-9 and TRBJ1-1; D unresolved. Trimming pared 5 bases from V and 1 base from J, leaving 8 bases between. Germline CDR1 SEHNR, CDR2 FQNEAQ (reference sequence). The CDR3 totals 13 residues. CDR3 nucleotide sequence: TGTGCCAGCAGCAACGAGGGGAACACTGAAGCTTTCTTT. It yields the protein CASSNEGNTEAFF.

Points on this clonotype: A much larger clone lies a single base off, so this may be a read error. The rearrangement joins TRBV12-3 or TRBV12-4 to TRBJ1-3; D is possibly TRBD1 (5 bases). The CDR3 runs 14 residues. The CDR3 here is CAGSLGVSGNTIYF. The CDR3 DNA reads TGTGCCGGCAGTTTAGGGGTATCTGGAAACACCATATATTTT.

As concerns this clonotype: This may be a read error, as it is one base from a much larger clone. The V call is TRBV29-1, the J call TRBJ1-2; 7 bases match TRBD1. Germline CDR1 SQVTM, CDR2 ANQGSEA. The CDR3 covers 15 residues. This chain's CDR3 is CGADRSDRSTYGYTF. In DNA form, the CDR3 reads TGCGGCGCGGACAGGTCCGACCGATCGACCTATGGCTACACCTTC.

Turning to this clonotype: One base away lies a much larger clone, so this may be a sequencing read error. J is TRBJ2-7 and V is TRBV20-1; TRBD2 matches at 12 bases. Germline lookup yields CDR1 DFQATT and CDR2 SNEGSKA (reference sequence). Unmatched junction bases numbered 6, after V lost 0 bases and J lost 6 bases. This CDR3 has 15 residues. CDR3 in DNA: TGCAGTGCTAGAGAAGTCGGACTAGCGGGAACCGAGCAGTACTTC. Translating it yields CSAREVGLAGTEQYF.

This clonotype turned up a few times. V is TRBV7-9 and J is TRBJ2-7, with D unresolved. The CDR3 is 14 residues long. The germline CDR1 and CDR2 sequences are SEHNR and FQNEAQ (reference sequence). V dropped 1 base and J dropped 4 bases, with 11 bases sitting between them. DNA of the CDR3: TGTGCCAGCAGCTTAGGCAGGAACCAGTACGAGCAGTACTTC. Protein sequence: CASSLGRNQYEQYF.

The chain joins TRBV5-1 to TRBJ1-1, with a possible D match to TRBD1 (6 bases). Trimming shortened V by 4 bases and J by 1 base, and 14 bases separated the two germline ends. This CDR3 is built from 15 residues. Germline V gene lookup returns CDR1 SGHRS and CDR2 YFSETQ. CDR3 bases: TGCGCCAGCAGCGGAACAGGGCTGGGGAACACTGAAGCTTTCTTT. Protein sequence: CASSGTGLGNTEAFF.

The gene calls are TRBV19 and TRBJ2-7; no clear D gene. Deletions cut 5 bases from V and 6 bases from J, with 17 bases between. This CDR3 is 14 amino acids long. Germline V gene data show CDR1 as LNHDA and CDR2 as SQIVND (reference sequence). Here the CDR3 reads CASSEIGSLVEQYF. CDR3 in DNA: TGTGCCAGTAGTGAGATTGGCAGCTTAGTCGAGCAGTACTTC.

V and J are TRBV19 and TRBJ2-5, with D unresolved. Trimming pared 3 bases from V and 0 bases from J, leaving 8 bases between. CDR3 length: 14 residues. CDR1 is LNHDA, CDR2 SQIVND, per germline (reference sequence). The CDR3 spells CASSMEGYQETQYF. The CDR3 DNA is TGTGCCAGTAGTATGGAAGGGTACCAAGAGACCCAGTACTTC. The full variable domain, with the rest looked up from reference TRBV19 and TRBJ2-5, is DGGITQSPKYLFRKEGQNVTLSCEQNLNHDAMYWYRQDPGQGLRLIYYSQIVNDFQKGDIAEGYSVSREKKESFPLTVTSAQKNPTAFYLCASSMEGYQETQYFGPGTRLLVL.

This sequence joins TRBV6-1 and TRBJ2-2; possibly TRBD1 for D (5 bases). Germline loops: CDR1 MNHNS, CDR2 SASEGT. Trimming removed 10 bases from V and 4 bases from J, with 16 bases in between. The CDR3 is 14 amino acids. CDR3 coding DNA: TGTGCCACTCTCGCTGCCCAGGGCACCGGGGAGCTGTTTTTT. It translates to CATLAAQGTGELFF.

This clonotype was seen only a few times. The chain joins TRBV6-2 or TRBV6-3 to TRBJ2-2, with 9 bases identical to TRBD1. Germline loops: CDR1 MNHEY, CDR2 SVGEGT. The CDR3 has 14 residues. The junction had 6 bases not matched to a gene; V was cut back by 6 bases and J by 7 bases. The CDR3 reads CASRDRGRVGELFF. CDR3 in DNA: TGTGCCAGCAGGGACAGGGGAAGAGTCGGGGAGCTGTTTTTT.

The CDR3 DNA is TGCGCCAGCAGCTTCATTGGCCAAGACAATGAGCAGTTCTTC. Amino acids: CASSFIGQDNEQFF. The V gene is TRBV5-1, the J gene TRBJ2-1, with unresolved D. This CDR3 has 14 residues. In germline, CDR1 is SGHRS, CDR2 YFSETQ. Trimming took 2 bases from V and 5 from J, leaving 11 bases between them.

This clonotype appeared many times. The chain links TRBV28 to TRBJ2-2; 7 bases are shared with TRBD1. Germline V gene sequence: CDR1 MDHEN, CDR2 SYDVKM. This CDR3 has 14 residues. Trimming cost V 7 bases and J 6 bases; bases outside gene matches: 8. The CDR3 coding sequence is TGTGCCAGCACGACAGGGTATAATGCCGGGGAGCTGTTTTTT. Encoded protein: CASTTGYNAGELFF. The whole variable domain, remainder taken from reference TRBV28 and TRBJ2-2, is DVKVTQSSRYLVKRTGEKVFLECVQDMDHENMFWYRQDPGLGLRLIYFSYDVKMKEKGDIPEGYSVSREKKERFSLILESASTNQTSMYLCASTTGYNAGELFFGEGSRLTVL.

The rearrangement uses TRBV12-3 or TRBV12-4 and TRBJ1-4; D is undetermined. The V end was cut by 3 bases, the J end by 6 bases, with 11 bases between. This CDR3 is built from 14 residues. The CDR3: CASSFSGRDEKLFF. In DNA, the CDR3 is TGTGCCAGCAGTTTTTCCGGGCGGGATGAAAAACTGTTTTTT.

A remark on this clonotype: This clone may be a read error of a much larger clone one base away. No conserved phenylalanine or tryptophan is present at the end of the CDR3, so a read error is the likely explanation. The CDR3 loop reads CASSPDFFYGYTI. The CDR3 bases are TGCGCCAGCAGCCCGGATTTCTTCTATGGCTACACCATC. This sequence joins TRBV5-1 and TRBJ1-2; D is undetermined. Germline CDR1 and CDR2: SGHRS and YFSETQ. Between the trimmed V and J ends, which lost 4 bases and 4 bases, there was a span of 11 bases. The CDR3 runs 13 residues.

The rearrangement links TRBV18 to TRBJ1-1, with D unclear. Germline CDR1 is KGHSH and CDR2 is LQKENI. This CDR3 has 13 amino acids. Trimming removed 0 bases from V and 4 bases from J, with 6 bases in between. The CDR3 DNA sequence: TGTGCCAGCTCACCACCCTCAACCACTGAAGCTTTCTTT. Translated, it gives CASSPPSTTEAFF.

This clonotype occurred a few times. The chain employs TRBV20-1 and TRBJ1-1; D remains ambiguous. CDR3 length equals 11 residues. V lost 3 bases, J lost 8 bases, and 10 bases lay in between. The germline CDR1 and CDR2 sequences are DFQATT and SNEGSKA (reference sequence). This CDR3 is CSARRLGEAFF. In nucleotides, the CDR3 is TGCAGTGCTAGGAGGCTGGGGGAAGCTTTCTTT.

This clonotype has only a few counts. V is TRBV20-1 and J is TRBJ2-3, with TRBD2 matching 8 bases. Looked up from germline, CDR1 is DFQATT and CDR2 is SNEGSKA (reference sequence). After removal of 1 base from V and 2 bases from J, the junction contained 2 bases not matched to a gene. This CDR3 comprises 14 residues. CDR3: CSARVSGATDTQYF. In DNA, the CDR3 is TGCAGTGCTAGAGTTAGCGGGGCCACAGATACGCAGTATTTT.

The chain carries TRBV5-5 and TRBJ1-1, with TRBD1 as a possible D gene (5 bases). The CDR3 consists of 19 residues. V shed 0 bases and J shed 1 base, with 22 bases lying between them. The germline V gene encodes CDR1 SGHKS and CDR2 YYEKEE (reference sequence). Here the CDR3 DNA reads TGTGCCAGCAGCTTGGGGCGTCGAGGGGAAAAGAGTCCGAACACTGAAGCTTTCTTT. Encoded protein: CASSLGRRGEKSPNTEAFF.

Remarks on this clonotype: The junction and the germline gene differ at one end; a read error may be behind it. As DNA, the CDR3 is TGTACCAGTAGTTGGGGACAGGGCGGCAATCAGCCCCAGCATTTT. This encodes CTSSWGQGGNQPQHF. The chain employs TRBV19 and TRBJ1-5, with TRBD1 matching 9 bases. This CDR3 is 15 amino acids long. CDR1 LNHDA and CDR2 SQIVND come from the germline V gene (reference sequence). The variable domain in full, completed from reference TRBV19 and TRBJ1-5, reads DGGITQSPKYLFRKEGQNVTLSCEQNLNHDAMYWYRQDPGQGLRLIYYSQIVNDFQKGDIAEGYSVSREKKESFPLTVTSAQKNPTAFYLCTSSWGQGGNQPQHFGDGTRLSIL.

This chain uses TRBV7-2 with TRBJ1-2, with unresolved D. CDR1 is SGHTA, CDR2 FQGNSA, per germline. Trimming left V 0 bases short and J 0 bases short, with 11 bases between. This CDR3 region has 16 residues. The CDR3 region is CASSLAQATSNYGYTF. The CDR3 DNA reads TGTGCCAGCAGCTTAGCCCAGGCCACCTCTAACTATGGCTACACCTTC.

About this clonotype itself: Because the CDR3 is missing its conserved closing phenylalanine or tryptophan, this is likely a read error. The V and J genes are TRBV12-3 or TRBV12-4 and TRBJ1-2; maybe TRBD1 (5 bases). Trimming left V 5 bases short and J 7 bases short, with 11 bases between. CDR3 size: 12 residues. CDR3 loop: CASSQGGAGYTL. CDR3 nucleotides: TGTGCCAGCAGTCAGGGTGGGGCTGGCTACACCCTC.

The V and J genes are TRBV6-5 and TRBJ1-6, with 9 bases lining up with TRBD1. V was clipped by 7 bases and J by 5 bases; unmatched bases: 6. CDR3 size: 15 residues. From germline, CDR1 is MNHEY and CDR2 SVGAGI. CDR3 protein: CASKYTGGHNSPLHF. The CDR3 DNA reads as TGTGCCAGCAAGTACACAGGGGGCCATAATTCACCCCTCCACTTT.

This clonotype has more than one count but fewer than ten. The chain's CDR3 is CASSLERTKSTDTQYF. DNA for the CDR3: TGTGCCAGCAGCTTAGAGCGGACTAAGAGCACAGATACGCAGTATTTT. This chain joins TRBV13 and TRBJ2-3; D perhaps matches TRBD2 (6 bases). The germline gives CDR1 PRHDT, CDR2 FYEKMQ (reference sequence). The CDR3 runs to 16 residues. Trimming took off 1 base at V and 0 bases at J, with 11 bases between the two ends.

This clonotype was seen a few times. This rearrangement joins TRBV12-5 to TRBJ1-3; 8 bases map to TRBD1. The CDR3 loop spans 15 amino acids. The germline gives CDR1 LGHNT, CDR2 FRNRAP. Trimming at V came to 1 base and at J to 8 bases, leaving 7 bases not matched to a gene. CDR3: CASGLGRQGRDTIYF. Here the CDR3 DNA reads TGTGCTAGTGGTTTGGGTAGACAGGGGCGAGACACCATATATTTT.

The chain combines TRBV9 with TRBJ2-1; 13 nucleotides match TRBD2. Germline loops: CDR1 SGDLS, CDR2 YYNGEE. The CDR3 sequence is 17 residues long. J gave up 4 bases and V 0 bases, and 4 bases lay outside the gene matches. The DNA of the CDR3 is TGTGCCAGCAGCGTAGTGGGACTAGCGGGACGGTACAATGAGCAGTTCTTC. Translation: CASSVVGLAGRYNEQFF.

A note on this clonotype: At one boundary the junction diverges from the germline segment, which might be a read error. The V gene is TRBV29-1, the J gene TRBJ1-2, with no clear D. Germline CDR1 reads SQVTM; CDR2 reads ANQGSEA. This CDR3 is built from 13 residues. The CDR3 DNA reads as TGCAGCGCGGCGCTGGGGAAGGACTATTGCTACACCTTC. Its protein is CSAALGKDYCYTF.

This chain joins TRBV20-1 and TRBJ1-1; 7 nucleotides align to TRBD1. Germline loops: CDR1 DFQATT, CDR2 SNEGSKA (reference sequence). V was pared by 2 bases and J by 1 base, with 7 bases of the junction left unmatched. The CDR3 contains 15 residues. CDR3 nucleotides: TGCAGTGCTAGATATCCGGGACAGCGGAACACTGAAGCTTTCTTT. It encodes CSARYPGQRNTEAFF.

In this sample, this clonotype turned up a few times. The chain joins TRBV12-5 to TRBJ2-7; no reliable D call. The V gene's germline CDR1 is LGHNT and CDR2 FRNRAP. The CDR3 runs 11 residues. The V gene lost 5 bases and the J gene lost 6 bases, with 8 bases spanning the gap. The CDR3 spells CASGILGEQYF. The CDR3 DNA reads TGTGCTAGTGGTATTCTGGGCGAGCAGTACTTC.

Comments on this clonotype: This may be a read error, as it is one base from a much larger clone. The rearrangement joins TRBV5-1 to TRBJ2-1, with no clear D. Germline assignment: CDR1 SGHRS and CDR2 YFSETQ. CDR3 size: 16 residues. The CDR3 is CASSLVMGLKGNEQLF. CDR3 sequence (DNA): TGCGCCAGCAGCTTGGTTATGGGGTTAAAAGGGAATGAGCAGCTCTTC.